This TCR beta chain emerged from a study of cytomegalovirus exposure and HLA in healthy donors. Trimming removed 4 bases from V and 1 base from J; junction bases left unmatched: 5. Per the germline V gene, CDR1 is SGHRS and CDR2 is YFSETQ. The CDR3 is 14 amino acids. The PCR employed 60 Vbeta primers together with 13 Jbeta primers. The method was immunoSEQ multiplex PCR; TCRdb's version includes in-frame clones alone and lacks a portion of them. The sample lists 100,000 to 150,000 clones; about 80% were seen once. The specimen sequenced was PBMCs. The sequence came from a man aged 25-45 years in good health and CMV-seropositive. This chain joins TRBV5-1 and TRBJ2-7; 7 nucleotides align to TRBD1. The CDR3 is CASSVDRESYEQYF. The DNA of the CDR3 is TGCGCCAGCAGCGTAGACAGGGAATCCTACGAGCAGTACTTC.